This T cell receptor (beta chain) was recovered during a study of T cell changes during pregnancy in multiple sclerosis. Germline CDR1 reads SGHRS; CDR2 reads YFSETQ. This CDR3 region has 13 residues. V lost 0 bases, J lost 10 bases, and 11 bases lay in between. The protocol was immunoSEQ multiplex PCR, while the TCRdb copy is restricted to in-frame clones and leaves out a portion. Of 40,000 to 60,000 clones listed, 80% to 95% are singletons. The specimen was CD4+ T cells from peripheral blood mononuclear cells, collected in the third trimester of pregnancy. The sequence was collected from a female donor with multiple sclerosis, enrolled in a pregnancy study. The chain couples TRBV5-1 to TRBJ2-1, with no clear D. The CDR3 sequence: CASSLVDLREQFF. The CDR3 nucleotides read TGCGCCAGCAGCTTGGTAGACCTCAGGGAGCAGTTCTTC.